The clone carrying this TCR beta chain was found once. Trimming at V came to 2 bases and at J to 4 bases, leaving 3 bases not matched to a gene. CDR1 is MNHNY and CDR2 is SVGAGI in the germline V gene (reference sequence). This CDR3 contains 14 residues. The sample originates from a study of blood T cell repertoires in COVID-19. Produced via immunoSEQ multiplex PCR; TCRdb's table is partial and in-frame only. In the table there are approximately 350,000 clones, around four fifths of which are singletons. Sequencing input: peripheral blood. This clonotype originated in a man aged 25 to 45 with active or convalescent COVID-19. The rearrangement links TRBV6-6 to TRBJ2-5; TRBD2 agrees at 8 bases. CDR3 DNA: TGTGCCAGCAGTTACCGGGCGGGGGGAGAGACCCAGTACTTC. It specifies CASSYRAGGETQYF.